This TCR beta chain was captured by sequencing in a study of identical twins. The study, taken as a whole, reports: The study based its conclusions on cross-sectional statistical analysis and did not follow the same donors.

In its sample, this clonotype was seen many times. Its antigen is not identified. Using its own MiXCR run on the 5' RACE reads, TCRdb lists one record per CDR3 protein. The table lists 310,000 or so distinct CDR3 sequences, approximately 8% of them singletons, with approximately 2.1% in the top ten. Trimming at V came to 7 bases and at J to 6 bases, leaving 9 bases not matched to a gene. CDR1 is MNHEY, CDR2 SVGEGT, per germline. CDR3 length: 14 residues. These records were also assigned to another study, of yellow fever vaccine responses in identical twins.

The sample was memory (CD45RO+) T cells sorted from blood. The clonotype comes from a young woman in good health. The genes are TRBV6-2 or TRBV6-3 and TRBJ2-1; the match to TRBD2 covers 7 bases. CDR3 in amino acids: CASMGAGPFNEQFF. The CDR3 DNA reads TGTGCCAGCATGGGAGCGGGACCCTTCAATGAGCAGTTCTTC.